This TCR beta chain was observed in a study of early T cells in non-severe SARS-CoV-2 infection. As for the study in general: Sequencing of bulk RNA from unsorted whole blood was done, without chain pairing.

Individual cDNA molecules were tagged with unique molecular identifiers. TCRdb re-called the 5' RACE reads through MiXCR, storing one row per CDR3 protein. The data hold more than 45,000 distinct CDR3 sequences, with over 10% observed a single time. The table lists this clonotype with many counts. The V end lost 0 bases, the J end lost 1 base, and 11 bases lay between the germline ends. Germline CDR1 and CDR2: MNHEY and SVGAGI. The CDR3 spans 16 residues. What was sequenced was whole blood. The TCR comes from an adult who was a healthcare worker with PCR-confirmed SARS-CoV-2 infection or an uninfected control (not recorded which). The chain couples TRBV6-5 to TRBJ2-3; weak D call: TRBD1 (6 bases). The CDR3 region is CASSYSSNRGTDTQYF. The DNA for the CDR3 is TGTGCCAGCAGTTACTCTAGTAACAGGGGCACAGATACGCAGTATTTT.